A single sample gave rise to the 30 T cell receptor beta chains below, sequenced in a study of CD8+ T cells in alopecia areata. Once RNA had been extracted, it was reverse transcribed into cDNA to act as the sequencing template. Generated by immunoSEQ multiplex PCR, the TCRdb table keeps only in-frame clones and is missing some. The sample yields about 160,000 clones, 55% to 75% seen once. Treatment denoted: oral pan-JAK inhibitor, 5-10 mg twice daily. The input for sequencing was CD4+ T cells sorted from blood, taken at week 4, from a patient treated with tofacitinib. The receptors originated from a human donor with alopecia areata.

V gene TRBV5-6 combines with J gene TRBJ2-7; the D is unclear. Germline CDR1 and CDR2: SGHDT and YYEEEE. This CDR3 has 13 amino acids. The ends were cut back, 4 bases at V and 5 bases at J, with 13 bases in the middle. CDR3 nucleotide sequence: TGTGCCAGCAGCCTCTCTAGGGCGAACGAGCAGTACTTC. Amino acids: CASSLSRANEQYF. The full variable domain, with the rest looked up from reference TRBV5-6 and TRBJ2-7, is DAGVTQSPTHLIKTRGQQVTLRCSPKSGHDTVSWYQQALGQGPQFIFQYYEEEERQRGNFPDRFSGHQFPNYSSELNVNALLLGDSALYLCASSLSRANEQYFGPGTRLTVT.

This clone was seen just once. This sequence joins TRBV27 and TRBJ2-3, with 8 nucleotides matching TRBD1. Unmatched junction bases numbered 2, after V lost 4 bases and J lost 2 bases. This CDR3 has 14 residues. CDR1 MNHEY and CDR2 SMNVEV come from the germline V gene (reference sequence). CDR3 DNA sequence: TGTGCCAGCAGTTGGACAGGGTACACAGATACGCAGTATTTT. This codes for CASSWTGYTDTQYF.

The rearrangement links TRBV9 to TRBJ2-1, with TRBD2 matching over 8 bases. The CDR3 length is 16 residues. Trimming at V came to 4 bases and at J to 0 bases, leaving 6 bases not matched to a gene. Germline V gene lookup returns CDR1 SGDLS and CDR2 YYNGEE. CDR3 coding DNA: TGTGCCAGCAGCCCGGGGGGGTTGACCTCCTACAATGAGCAGTTCTTC. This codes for CASSPGGLTSYNEQFF.

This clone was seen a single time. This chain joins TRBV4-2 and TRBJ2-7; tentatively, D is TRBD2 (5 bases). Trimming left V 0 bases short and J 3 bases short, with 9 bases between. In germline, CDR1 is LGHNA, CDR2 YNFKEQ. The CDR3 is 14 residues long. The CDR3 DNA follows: TGTGCCAGCAGCCAAGAGAGTCGGGGCTACGAGCAGTACTTC. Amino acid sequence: CASSQESRGYEQYF.

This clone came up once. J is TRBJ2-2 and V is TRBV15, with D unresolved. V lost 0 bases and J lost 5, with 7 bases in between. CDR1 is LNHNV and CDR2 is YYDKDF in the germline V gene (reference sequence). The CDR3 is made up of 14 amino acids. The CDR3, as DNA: TGTGCCACCAGCAGAGATCAGGTTACCGGGGAGCTGTTTTTT. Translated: CATSRDQVTGELFF.

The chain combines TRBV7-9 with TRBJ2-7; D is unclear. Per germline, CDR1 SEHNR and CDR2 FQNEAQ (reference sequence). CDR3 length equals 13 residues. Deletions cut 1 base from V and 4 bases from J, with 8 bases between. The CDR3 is CASSLVERYEQYF. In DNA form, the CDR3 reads TGTGCCAGCAGCTTAGTTGAAAGGTACGAGCAGTACTTC.

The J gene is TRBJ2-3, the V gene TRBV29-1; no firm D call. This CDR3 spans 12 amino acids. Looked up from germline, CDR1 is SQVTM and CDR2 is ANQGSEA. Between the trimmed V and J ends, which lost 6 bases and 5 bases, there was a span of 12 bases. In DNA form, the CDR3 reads TGCAGCGTCACGTTACCCGGAGATACGCAGTATTTT. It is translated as CSVTLPGDTQYF.

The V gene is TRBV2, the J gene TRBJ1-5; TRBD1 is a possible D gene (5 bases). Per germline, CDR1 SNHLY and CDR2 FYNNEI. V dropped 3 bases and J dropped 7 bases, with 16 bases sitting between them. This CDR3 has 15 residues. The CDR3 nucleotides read TGTGCCAGCAGTGACCGGGGCTCCCTCGACCAGCCCCAGCATTTT. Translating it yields CASSDRGSLDQPQHF. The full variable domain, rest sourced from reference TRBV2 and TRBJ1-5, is EPEVTQTPSHQVTQMGQEVILRCVPISNHLYFYWYRQILGQKVEFLVSFYNNEISEKSEIFDDQFSVERPDGSNFTLKIRSTKLEDSAMYFCASSDRGSLDQPQHFGDGTRLSIL.

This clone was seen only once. The CDR3 region is CAWRHRGDYEQYF. The CDR3 DNA reads TGTGCCTGGAGACACAGGGGAGACTACGAGCAGTACTTC. V gene TRBV30 combines with J gene TRBJ2-7; 7 positions match TRBD1. This CDR3 comprises 13 residues. The junction had 5 bases not matched to a gene; V was cut back by 3 bases and J by 3 bases. Germline V gives CDR1 GTSNPN, CDR2 SVGIG (reference sequence). Full variable domain (rest looked up from reference TRBV30 and TRBJ2-7): SQTIHQWPATLVQPVGSPLSLECTVEGTSNPNLYWYRQAAGRGLQLLFYSVGIGQISSEVPQNLSASRPQDRQFILSSKKLLLSDSGFYLCAWRHRGDYEQYFGPGTRLTVT.

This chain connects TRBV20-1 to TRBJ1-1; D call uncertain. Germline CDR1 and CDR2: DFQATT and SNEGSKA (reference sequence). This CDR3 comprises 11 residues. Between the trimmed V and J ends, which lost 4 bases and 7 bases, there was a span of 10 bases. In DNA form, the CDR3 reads TGCAGTGCTAAGGTCGTCGGTGAAGCTTTCTTT. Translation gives CSAKVVGEAFF.

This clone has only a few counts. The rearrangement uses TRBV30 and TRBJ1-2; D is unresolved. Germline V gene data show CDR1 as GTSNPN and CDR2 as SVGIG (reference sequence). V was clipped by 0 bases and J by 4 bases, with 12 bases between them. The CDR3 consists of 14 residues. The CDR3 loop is CAWSVSQAFYGYTF. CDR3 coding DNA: TGTGCCTGGAGTGTATCTCAGGCCTTCTATGGCTACACCTTC.

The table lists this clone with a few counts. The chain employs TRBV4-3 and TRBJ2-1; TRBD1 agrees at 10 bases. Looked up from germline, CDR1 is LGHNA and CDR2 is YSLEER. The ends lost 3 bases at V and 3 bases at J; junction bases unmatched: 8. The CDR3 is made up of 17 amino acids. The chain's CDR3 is CASSQKARTGGYNEQFF. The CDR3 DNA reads TGCGCCAGCAGCCAGAAGGCTCGGACAGGGGGCTACAATGAGCAGTTCTTC.

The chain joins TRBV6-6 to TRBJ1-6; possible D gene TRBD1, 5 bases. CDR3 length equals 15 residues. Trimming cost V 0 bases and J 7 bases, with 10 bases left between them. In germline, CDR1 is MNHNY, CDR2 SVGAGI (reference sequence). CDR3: CASSYSTGTNSPLHF. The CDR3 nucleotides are TGTGCCAGCAGTTACTCGACGGGGACCAATTCACCCCTCCACTTT.

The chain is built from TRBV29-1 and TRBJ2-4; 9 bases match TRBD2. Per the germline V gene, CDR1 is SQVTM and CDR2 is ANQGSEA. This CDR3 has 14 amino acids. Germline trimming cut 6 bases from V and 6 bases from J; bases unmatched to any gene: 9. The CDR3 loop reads CSVGHSGGGNIQYF. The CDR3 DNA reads TGCAGCGTGGGTCATAGCGGGGGAGGAAACATTCAGTACTTC. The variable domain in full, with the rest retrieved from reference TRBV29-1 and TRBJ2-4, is SAVISQKPSRDICQRGTSLTIQCQVDSQVTMMFWYRQQPGQSLTLIATANQGSEATYESGFVIDKFPISRPNLTFSTLTVSNMSPEDSSIYLCSVGHSGGGNIQYFGAGTRLSVL.

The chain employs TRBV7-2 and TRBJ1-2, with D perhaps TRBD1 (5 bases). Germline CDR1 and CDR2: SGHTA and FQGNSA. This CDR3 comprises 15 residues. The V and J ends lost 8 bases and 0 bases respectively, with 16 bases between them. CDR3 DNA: TGTGCCAGCCGTGACAGAAGTAGAACTAACTATGGCTACACCTTC. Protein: CASRDRSRTNYGYTF.

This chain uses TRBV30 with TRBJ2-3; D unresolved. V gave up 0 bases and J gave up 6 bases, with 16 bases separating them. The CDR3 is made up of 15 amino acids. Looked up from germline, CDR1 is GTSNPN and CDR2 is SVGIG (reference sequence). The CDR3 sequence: CAWSVGQKGWDTQYF. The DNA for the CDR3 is TGTGCCTGGAGTGTAGGTCAGAAAGGTTGGGATACGCAGTATTTT.

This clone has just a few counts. The CDR3 sequence is CASSQGEGTEAFF. CDR3 bases: TGTGCCAGCAGTCAGGGCGAGGGAACTGAAGCTTTCTTT. V usage is TRBV11-2 and J usage is TRBJ1-1, with TRBD1 as a possible D gene (5 bases). CDR3 length equals 13 residues. Trimming took off 6 bases at V and 5 bases at J, with 13 bases between the two ends. Germline lookup yields CDR1 SGHAT and CDR2 FQNNGV.

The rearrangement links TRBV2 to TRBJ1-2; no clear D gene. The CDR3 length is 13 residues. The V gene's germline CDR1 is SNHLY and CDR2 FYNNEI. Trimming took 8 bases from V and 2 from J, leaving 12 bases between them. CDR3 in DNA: TGTGCCAGCCAAGGGAGGGCCAACTATGGCTACACCTTC. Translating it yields CASQGRANYGYTF.

The CDR3 region is CASSSPAGTAYNEQFF. DNA for the CDR3: TGCGCCAGCAGCTCCCCAGCCGGGACAGCCTACAATGAGCAGTTCTTC. This chain links TRBV5-1 with TRBJ2-1; 7 nucleotides agree with TRBD1. The CDR3 consists of 16 residues. V trimming: 3 bases; J trimming: 2 bases; junction bases outside the gene matches: 8. Germline CDR1 reads SGHRS; CDR2 reads YFSETQ.

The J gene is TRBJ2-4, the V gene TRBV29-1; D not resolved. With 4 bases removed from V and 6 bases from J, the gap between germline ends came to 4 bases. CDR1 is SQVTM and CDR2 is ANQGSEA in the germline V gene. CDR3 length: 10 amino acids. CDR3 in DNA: TGCAGCGTTGGGGGAAACATTCAGTACTTC. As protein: CSVGGNIQYF.

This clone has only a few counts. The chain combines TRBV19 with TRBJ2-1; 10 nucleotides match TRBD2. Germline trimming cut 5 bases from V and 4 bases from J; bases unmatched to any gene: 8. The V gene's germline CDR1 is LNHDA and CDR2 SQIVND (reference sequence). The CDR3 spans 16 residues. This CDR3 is CASSPTERGGYNEQFF. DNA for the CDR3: TGTGCCAGTAGTCCCACGGAGCGGGGGGGTTACAATGAGCAGTTCTTC.

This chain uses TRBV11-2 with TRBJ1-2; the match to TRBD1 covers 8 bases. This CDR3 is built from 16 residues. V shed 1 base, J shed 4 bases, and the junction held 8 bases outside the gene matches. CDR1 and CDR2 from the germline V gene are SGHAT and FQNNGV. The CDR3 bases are TGTGCCAGCAGCTTAGTTCGGCAGGGGGCCGGCTATGGCTACACCTTC. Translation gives CASSLVRQGAGYGYTF.

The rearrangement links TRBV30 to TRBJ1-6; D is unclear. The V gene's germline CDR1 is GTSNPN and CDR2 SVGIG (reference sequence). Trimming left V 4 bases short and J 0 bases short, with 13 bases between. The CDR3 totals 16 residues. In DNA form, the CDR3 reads TGTGCCTGGACCCCTCTGGGATACTCCTATAATTCACCCCTCCACTTT. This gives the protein CAWTPLGYSYNSPLHF.

CDR3 in DNA: TGTGCCAGCAGCCAAACTAGCGGGGTGCAGTATTTT. As protein: CASSQTSGVQYF. The V call is TRBV27, the J call TRBJ2-3; 10 bases are shared with TRBD2. This CDR3 contains 12 residues. After removal of 6 bases from V and 11 bases from J, the junction contained 5 bases not matched to a gene. Germline V gives CDR1 MNHEY, CDR2 SMNVEV (reference sequence).

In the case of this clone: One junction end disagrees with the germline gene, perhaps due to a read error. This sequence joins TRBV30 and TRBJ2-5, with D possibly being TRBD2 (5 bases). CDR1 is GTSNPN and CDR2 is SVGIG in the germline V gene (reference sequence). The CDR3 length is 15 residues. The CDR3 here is CAWSPLQAGQGTQYF. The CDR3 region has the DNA TGTGCCTGGAGCCCCCTTCAGGCGGGCCAAGGGACCCAGTACTTC.

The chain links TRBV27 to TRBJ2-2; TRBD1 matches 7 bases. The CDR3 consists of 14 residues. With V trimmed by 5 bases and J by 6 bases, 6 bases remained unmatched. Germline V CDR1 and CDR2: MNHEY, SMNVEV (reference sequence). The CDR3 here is CASSIDRDAGELFF. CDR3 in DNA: TGTGCCAGCAGTATTGACAGGGACGCCGGGGAGCTGTTTTTT.

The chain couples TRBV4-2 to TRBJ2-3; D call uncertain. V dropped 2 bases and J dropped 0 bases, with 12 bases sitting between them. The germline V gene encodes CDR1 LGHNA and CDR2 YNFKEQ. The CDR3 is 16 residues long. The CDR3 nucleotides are TGTGCCAGCAGCCAAAACGGGCCTCCCAGCACAGATACGCAGTATTTT. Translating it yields CASSQNGPPSTDTQYF.

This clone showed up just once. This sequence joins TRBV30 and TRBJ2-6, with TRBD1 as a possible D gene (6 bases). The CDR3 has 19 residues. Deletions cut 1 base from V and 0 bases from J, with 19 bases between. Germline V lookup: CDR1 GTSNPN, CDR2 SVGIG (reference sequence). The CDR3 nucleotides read TGTGCCTGGAGTGCACAGGGCCTCGGTGGGACCTCTGGGGCCAACGTCCTGACTTTC. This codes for CAWSAQGLGGTSGANVLTF.

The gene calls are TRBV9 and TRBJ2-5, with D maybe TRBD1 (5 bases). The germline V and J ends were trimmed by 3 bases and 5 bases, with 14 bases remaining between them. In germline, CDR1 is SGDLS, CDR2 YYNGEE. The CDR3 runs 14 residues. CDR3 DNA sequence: TGTGCCAGCAGCGCAACAGGCGTGGGGGAGACCCAGTACTTC. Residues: CASSATGVGETQYF.

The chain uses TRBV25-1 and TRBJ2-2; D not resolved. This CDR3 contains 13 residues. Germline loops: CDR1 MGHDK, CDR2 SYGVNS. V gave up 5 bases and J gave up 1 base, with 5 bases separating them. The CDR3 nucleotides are TGTGCCAGCAGTAAGGAGAACACCGGGGAGCTGTTTTTT. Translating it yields CASSKENTGELFF.